The 2 T cell receptor beta chains given below trace back to one sample, sequenced in a study of breast tumors, draining lymph nodes, adjacent tissues. Each CDR3 protein is one row after TCRdb ran MiXCR on the multiplex PCR reads. The data contain about 150,000 distinct CDR3 sequences, around 22% of them singletons. Axillary draining lymph nodes of breast cancer patients supplied the node samples. Sequencing was carried out using axillary lymph node tissue. The receptors were gathered from a female donor with breast cancer. Some clones in this sample may be carry-over from other donors' samples.

J is TRBJ2-2 and V is TRBV6-2 or TRBV6-3; 10 bases are a match to TRBD1. Germline CDR1 MNHEY, CDR2 SVGEGT. This CDR3 has 15 residues. The trim removed 11 bases at V and 4 bases at J, leaving 10 bases unmatched. This CDR3 reads CAGMRGTGATGELFF. In nucleotides, the CDR3 is TGTGCCGGCATGAGGGGGACAGGGGCCACCGGGGAGCTGTTTTTT.

Concerning this clonotype: A much larger clone differs from this one at a single base, so this may be a read error. The chain is built from TRBV28 and TRBJ2-7; TRBD1 aligns across 9 bases. Germline trimming cut 4 bases from V and 2 bases from J; bases unmatched to any gene: 3. Germline V gene data show CDR1 as MDHEN and CDR2 as SYDVKM. This CDR3 is built from 14 residues. CDR3 in amino acids: CASSSWTGAYEQYF. The CDR3 DNA follows: TGTGCCAGCAGTTCATGGACAGGGGCCTACGAGCAGTACTTC.